A single sample gave rise to the 30 T cell receptor beta chains below, sequenced in a study of T cell clonality in common variable immunodeficiency. Repertoires were generated with immunoSEQ multiplex PCR, while TCRdb's copy carries only in-frame clones and drops some. The sample is made up of fewer than 70,000 clones, none counted only once. Sample: peripheral blood mononuclear cells. The receptors originated from a person aged 18 to 70 in good health.

This clone was counted many times. The missing CDR3 end, 3 residues past where the read stops, is filled in from the germline J gene. The chain couples TRBV18 to TRBJ1-3; TRBD1 matches at 7 bases. The germline V gene has CDR1 KGHSH and CDR2 LQKENI. V was clipped by 2 bases and J by 0 bases; unmatched bases: 1. The CDR3 is 15 amino acids. CDR3 DNA (partial): TGTGCCAGCTCACCAGGGACAGCCTCTGGAAACACC. Amino acid sequence: CASSPGTASGNT. Given in full, the CDR3 is CASSPGTASGNTIYF.

At least ten counts were recorded for this clone. With the read ending 3 residues before the CDR3 end, the germline J gene is used to fill in that end. This chain uses TRBV20-1 with TRBJ2-3; 8 bases map to TRBD2. CDR1 is DFQATT, CDR2 SNEGSKA, per germline (reference sequence). CDR3 length: 14 residues. J gave up 3 bases and V 6 bases, and 8 bases lay outside the gene matches. Partial CDR3 DNA: TGCAGTGCGAGGGGGACTAGAGCAACAGATACG. It yields the protein CSARGTRATDT. In full, the CDR3 reads CSARGTRATDTQYF.

At least ten counts were recorded for this clone. The read terminates 3 residues ahead of where the CDR3 ends, so the germline J gene completes it. This rearrangement joins TRBV5-1 to TRBJ1-1; D gene uncertain. Deletions cut 4 bases from V and 4 bases from J, with 14 bases between. The germline gives CDR1 SGHRS, CDR2 YFSETQ. The CDR3 loop spans 14 amino acids. This chain's CDR3 is CASSPNPLGTEAFF. The CDR3 bases that were read are TGCGCCAGCAGCCCTAATCCTCTTGGCACTGAA.

This clone was seen many times. The read finishes 3 residues shy of the CDR3 end, and the germline J gene is used to complete it. The chain combines TRBV9 with TRBJ2-5, with 9 bases lining up with TRBD1. From germline, CDR1 is SGDLS and CDR2 YYNGEE. This CDR3 is 16 amino acids long. The V and J ends lost 4 bases and 5 bases, in that order; junction bases with no gene match: 12. Partial CDR3 DNA: TGTGCCAGCAGCCCCTCGGTACAGGGGGCAAAGGAGACC. Translated: CASSPSVQGAKET. The full CDR3 reads CASSPSVQGAKETQYF.

This clone was detected a few times. The read comes to an end 3 residues before the CDR3 does, leaving the germline J gene to fill in the end. V and J are TRBV27 and TRBJ2-7, with 7 positions matching TRBD1. CDR3 length: 15 amino acids. Trimming removed 5 bases from V and 3 bases from J; junction bases left unmatched: 10. CDR1 and CDR2 from the germline V gene are MNHEY and SMNVEV (reference sequence). The sequenced part of the CDR3 DNA is TGTGCCAGCAGTCCCAATCCGGGACAGTTCTACGAG. The encoded protein is CASSPNPGQFYE. Given in full, the CDR3 is CASSPNPGQFYEQYF.

This clone came up many times. The read terminates 3 residues ahead of where the CDR3 ends, so the germline J gene completes it. The chain couples TRBV19 to TRBJ2-6; a possible D gene is TRBD1 (5 bases). Germline loops: CDR1 LNHDA, CDR2 SQIVND (reference sequence). Trimming stripped 8 bases from V and 0 bases from J, with 17 bases between. The CDR3 runs to 17 residues. The covered CDR3 bases are TGTGCCAGTCAAATCGGACATCCCTCCTCTGGGGCCAACGTC. It translates to CASQIGHPSSGANV. The entire CDR3 protein reads CASQIGHPSSGANVLTF.

This clone was recorded at least ten times. The read is 3 residues too short to cover the CDR3 end, so that end is filled in from the germline J gene. The rearrangement uses TRBV5-6 and TRBJ2-7; TRBD1 matches at 7 bases. The CDR3 has 14 residues. CDR1 is SGHDT, CDR2 YYEEEE, per germline. V dropped 3 bases and J dropped 3; count of bases not matched to a gene: 6. CDR3 DNA, as far as it was read: TGTGCCAGCAGCTCCTACAGGGGTAACTACGAG. It codes for CASSSYRGNYE. The CDR3, in full, reads CASSSYRGNYEQYF.

In this sample, this clone turned up many times. The read stops 3 residues short of the end of the CDR3; the missing end is completed from the germline J gene. This chain joins TRBV15 and TRBJ1-5, with TRBD1 matching 10 bases. V lost 3 bases and J lost 6; bases outside the gene matches: 2. The CDR3 is 14 residues long. Germline V gene data show CDR1 as LNHNV and CDR2 as YYDKDF (reference sequence). The chain's CDR3 is CATSRTGGIQPQHF. Partial CDR3 DNA: TGTGCCACCAGCAGGACAGGGGGCATTCAGCCC.

Ten or more counts support this clone. The read terminates 3 residues before the CDR3 end, so the remaining end is supplied by the germline J gene. The chain joins TRBV20-1 to TRBJ2-7; D perhaps matches TRBD2 (5 bases). The CDR3 is 13 amino acids. The V and J ends lost 3 bases and 3 bases respectively, with 12 bases between them. Germline V CDR1 and CDR2: DFQATT, SNEGSKA (reference sequence). The chain's CDR3 is CSARRRSGYEQYF. The part of the CDR3 DNA that was read is TGCAGTGCTAGGCGGCGGAGCGGCTACGAG.

At least ten counts were recorded for this clone. The CDR3 extends 3 residues past the end of the read, so its final part is completed from the germline J gene. The J gene is TRBJ1-1, the V gene TRBV29-1; perhaps TRBD1 as D (5 bases). Germline V gene lookup returns CDR1 SQVTM and CDR2 ANQGSEA. Trimming left V 7 bases short and J 5 bases short, with 14 bases between. The CDR3 has 12 amino acids. The CDR3 region is CSGLTGETEAFF. The CDR3 bases that were read are TGCAGCGGCCTAACGGGGGAGACTGAA.

There are many counts of this clone. The read ends 3 residues shy of where the CDR3 ends; the end is completed using the germline J gene. This chain links TRBV5-4 with TRBJ2-3, with 11 bases lining up with TRBD1. The germline V gene encodes CDR1 SGHNT and CDR2 YYREEE (reference sequence). The length of the CDR3 is 16 residues. The sequenced CDR3 bases are TGTGCCAGCAGCGCCCCCGGGACAGGGGGGATCAGGACG. This sequence encodes CASSAPGTGGIRT. The entire CDR3 reads CASSAPGTGGIRTQYF.

This clone was observed at least ten times. The DNA ends 3 residues before the CDR3 does, and the rest of the CDR3 is filled in from the germline J gene. The J gene is TRBJ1-5, the V gene TRBV6-2 or TRBV6-3, with a weak D call TRBD1 (5 bases). This CDR3 is built from 17 residues. The germline V gene encodes CDR1 MNHEY and CDR2 SVGEGT. V lost 6 bases to trimming and J lost 0 bases, with 18 bases between them. This CDR3 is CASRPDVWGDSNQPQHF. CDR3 DNA (partial): TGTGCCAGCAGACCAGACGTGTGGGGGGATAGCAATCAGCCC.

This clone has ten or more counts. The sequence runs out 3 residues before the end of the CDR3; the remainder is reconstructed from the germline J gene. The rearrangement uses TRBV19 and TRBJ2-7; D is ambiguous. CDR1 and CDR2 from the germline V gene are LNHDA and SQIVND (reference sequence). This CDR3 comprises 13 residues. Trimming took 2 bases from V and 0 from J, leaving 5 bases between them. CDR3 DNA (partial): TGTGCCAGTAGTATAACCAGCTCCTACGAG. Protein: CASSITSSYE. In full, the CDR3 is CASSITSSYEQYF.

This clone was recorded at least ten times. The missing CDR3 end, 3 residues past where the read stops, is filled in from the germline J gene. The gene calls are TRBV12-3 or TRBV12-4 and TRBJ1-1, with TRBD1 identical over 9 bases. CDR3 length equals 14 residues. Trimming took 5 bases from V and 3 from J; bases not matched to a gene: 4. CDR3 sequence reads: CASSTRQGDTEAFF. The CDR3 DNA, read in part, is TGTGCCAGCAGTACAAGACAGGGGGACACTGAA.

This clone has a count of ten or more. The covered CDR3 bases are TGTGCCAGCAGTGAAGAGCAATCCTATGGC. This encodes CASSEEQSYG. The full CDR3 is CASSEEQSYGYTF. V usage is TRBV2 and J usage is TRBJ1-2; no clear D. The CDR3 goes on 3 residues after the read ends, and that part is filled in from the germline J gene. Germline values: CDR1 SNHLY, CDR2 FYNNEI. The CDR3 is 13 residues long. Trimming removed 1 base from V and 4 bases from J, with 7 bases in between.

This clone was found many times. The read is 3 residues too short to cover the CDR3 end, so that end is filled in from the germline J gene. The chain has TRBV20-1 and TRBJ2-5, with 8 bases that match TRBD2. Germline CDR1 reads DFQATT; CDR2 reads SNEGSKA (reference sequence). The CDR3 consists of 14 residues. J gave up 3 bases and V 1 base, and 4 bases lay outside the gene matches. Partial CDR3 DNA: TGCAGTGCTAGAGCCTCGGGACTAGAAGAGACC. Translated: CSARASGLEET. The complete CDR3 reads CSARASGLEETQYF.

This clone was recorded many times. The read is 3 residues too short to cover the CDR3 end, so that end is filled in from the germline J gene. V usage is TRBV4-2 and J usage is TRBJ2-1; 12 nucleotides line up with TRBD2. V was clipped by 2 bases and J by 2 bases; unmatched bases: 10. The CDR3 contains 19 residues. The germline gives CDR1 LGHNA, CDR2 YNFKEQ. CDR3 sequence reads: CASSQPPRASGRAYNEQFF. The part of the CDR3 DNA that was read is TGTGCCAGCAGCCAACCCCCTCGCGCTAGCGGGAGGGCCTACAATGAG.

This clone occurred many times. Coverage ceases 3 residues before the CDR3 finishes, and the germline J gene fills in the end. The rearrangement uses TRBV7-3 and TRBJ2-4; 7 bases are a match to TRBD1. The length of the CDR3 is 12 residues. After removal of 10 bases from V and 3 bases from J, the junction contained 3 bases not matched to a gene. Germline assignment: CDR1 SGHTA and CDR2 FQGTGA. The CDR3 DNA, read in part, is TGTGCCACGGGACAGTTCAAAAACATT. This encodes CATGQFKNI. The full CDR3 reads CATGQFKNIQYF. Based on the CDR3 plus reference TRBV7-3 and TRBJ2-4, the full variable domain is GAGVSQTPSNKVTEKGKYVELRCDPISGHTALYWYRQSLGQGPEFLIYFQGTGAADDSGLPNDRFFAVRPEGSVSTLKIQRTERGDSAVYLCATGQFKNIQYFGAGTRLSVL.

This clone was seen at least ten times. CDR3 DNA, as far as it was read: TGCGCCAGCAGCTCTTCGGGGAGTGAG. Translated, it gives CASSSSGSE. The full CDR3 protein reads CASSSSGSEQFF. The chain joins TRBV5-1 to TRBJ2-1; TRBD2 might be the D (5 bases). The sequenced fragment ends 3 residues before the CDR3 boundary, so the rest is inferred from the germline J gene. This CDR3 is 12 amino acids long. V gave up 3 bases and J gave up 9 bases, with 10 bases separating them. Germline V CDR1 and CDR2: SGHRS, YFSETQ.

This clone was recorded many times. The CDR3 end is not reached by the read, which stops 3 residues before it; the germline J gene fills it in. The V gene is TRBV10-3, the J gene TRBJ1-1, with 8 bases fitting TRBD1. Per the germline V gene, CDR1 is ENHRY and CDR2 is SYGVKD. V lost 5 bases to trimming and J lost 5 bases; unmatched junction nucleotides: 7. The CDR3 consists of 14 residues. The chain's CDR3 is CAISLQGGGTEAFF. Partial CDR3 DNA: TGTGCCATCAGTCTACAGGGGGGAGGGACTGAA.

The table lists this clone with many counts. From the germline J gene comes the end of the CDR3, since the read stops 3 residues before it. This chain connects TRBV13 to TRBJ1-4, with D possibly matching TRBD1 (6 bases). The CDR3 totals 14 residues. The germline V gene has CDR1 PRHDT and CDR2 FYEKMQ (reference sequence). V was clipped by 0 bases and J by 5 bases, with 7 bases between them. CDR3 loop: CASSLGGANEKLFF. The part of the CDR3 DNA that was read is TGTGCCAGCAGCTTAGGGGGGGCCAATGAAAAA.

This clone was picked up many times. Partial CDR3 DNA: TGTGCCATCAGTTCTCAGGGGGGCGCGGGCACAGATACG. Its protein is CAISSQGGAGTDT. The whole CDR3 sequence reads CAISSQGGAGTDTQYF. This chain connects TRBV10-3 to TRBJ2-3; maybe TRBD1 (7 bases). The read falls 3 residues short of the CDR3 end, and the missing part is taken from the germline J gene. There are 16 residues in the CDR3. Trimming stripped 5 bases from V and 1 base from J, with 16 bases between. The V gene's germline CDR1 is ENHRY and CDR2 SYGVKD.

Many counts were recorded for this clone. The read terminates 3 residues ahead of where the CDR3 ends, so the germline J gene completes it. V usage is TRBV9 and J usage is TRBJ2-1, with 7 nucleotides matching TRBD1. CDR1 is SGDLS, CDR2 YYNGEE, per germline. The CDR3 runs to 16 residues. The J segment lost 8 bases and the V segment lost 5 bases, leaving 16 bases of the junction unmatched. Partial CDR3 DNA: TGTGCCAGCAGTAGAGGGGGCGATCTTGGTTGGGATGAG. Translating gives CASSRGGDLGWDE. The entire CDR3 protein reads CASSRGGDLGWDEQFF.

This clone was counted at least ten times. With the read ending 3 residues before the CDR3 end, the germline J gene is used to fill in that end. This rearrangement joins TRBV12-3 or TRBV12-4 to TRBJ1-2, with 9 bases fitting TRBD1. The CDR3 contains 15 residues. J gave up 5 bases and V 5 bases, and 9 bases lay outside the gene matches. CDR3 DNA, as far as it was read: TGTGCCAGCAGTGACCTCGGGACAGGGCGATATGGC. Translation gives CASSDLGTGRYG. The whole CDR3 protein is CASSDLGTGRYGYTF.

In this sample, this clone turned up many times. The read comes to an end 3 residues before the CDR3 does, leaving the germline J gene to fill in the end. This chain connects TRBV6-2 or TRBV6-3 to TRBJ2-4, with D possibly being TRBD1 (6 bases). CDR1 and CDR2 (germline): MNHEY, SVGEGT. Trimming took 5 bases from V and 0 from J, leaving 14 bases between them. CDR3 size: 16 residues. CDR3 residues: CASSASGALAKNIQYF. The CDR3 bases that were read are TGTGCCAGCAGTGCCTCAGGGGCCCTAGCCAAAAACATT.

In this sample, this clone turned up many times. The read is 3 residues too short to cover the CDR3 end, so that end is filled in from the germline J gene. This chain joins TRBV12-5 and TRBJ1-2, with 7 bases matching TRBD1. Germline V gene lookup returns CDR1 LGHNT and CDR2 FRNRAP. V gave up 1 base and J gave up 7 bases; unmatched junction bases: 6. CDR3 size: 14 residues. The covered CDR3 bases are TGTGCTAGTGGTTTGGCACAGGGGATGCGTGGC. This translates into CASGLAQGMRG. The whole CDR3 reads CASGLAQGMRGYTF.

This clone has ten or more counts. The CDR3 sequence is CASSEQGGTTYNEQFF. The part of the CDR3 DNA that was read is TGTGCCAGCAGCGAGCAGGGCGGCACGACTTACAATGAG. The rearrangement links TRBV5-4 to TRBJ2-1; D may be TRBD1 (5 bases). Sequencing ends 3 residues short of the CDR3 end; the germline J gene provides the rest. This CDR3 is built from 16 residues. CDR1 and CDR2 from the germline V gene are SGHNT and YYREEE (reference sequence). Between the trimmed V and J ends, which lost 4 bases and 4 bases, there was a span of 18 bases.

This clone showed up many times. The read ends 3 residues shy of where the CDR3 ends; the end is completed using the germline J gene. The chain couples TRBV18 to TRBJ2-7, with D tentatively TRBD1 (6 bases). The V end was cut by 1 base, the J end by 3 bases, with 16 bases between. Looked up from germline, CDR1 is KGHSH and CDR2 is LQKENI. The CDR3 covers 16 residues. The CDR3 sequence is CASSPQTQGVGYEQYF. The CDR3 DNA, read in part, is TGTGCCAGCTCACCACAGACACAGGGTGTGGGCTACGAG.

This clone has at least ten counts. The part of the CDR3 DNA that was read is TGTGCCAGCAGTACTCCGGGGCTAGCGGACAATGAG. Its translation is CASSTPGLADNE. The CDR3 as a whole reads CASSTPGLADNEQFF. This chain connects TRBV12-3 or TRBV12-4 to TRBJ2-1; 7 bases align to TRBD2. The read ends 3 residues before the CDR3 terminus; that terminus is restored from the germline J gene. V lost 5 bases to trimming and J lost 5 bases; unmatched junction nucleotides: 9. The CDR3 consists of 15 residues.

Relative to its sample, this clone is medium-sized. The missing CDR3 end, 3 residues past where the read stops, is filled in from the germline J gene. The chain is built from TRBV6-1 and TRBJ1-5; D is possibly TRBD1 (5 bases). V lost 1 base and J 0 bases, leaving 13 bases between the germline ends. The CDR3 covers 17 residues. Germline CDR1 MNHNS, CDR2 SASEGT. The CDR3 reads CASSEVWRQPSNQPQHF. CDR3 DNA (partial): TGTGCCAGCAGTGAAGTGTGGAGACAGCCTAGCAATCAGCCC.